This T cell receptor (beta chain) was sequenced for a study of CD8 T cells in Susac syndrome (dated by TCRdb to the late 2010s). Notes on the research overall: Among the Susac syndrome patients who were sequenced, clinically active disease was present in six and clinical remission was observed in roughly eight. Clonality of the CD8+ T cell repertoire was compared between about a dozen healthy donors, around 14 Susac syndrome patients and under 19 multiple sclerosis patients. At blood withdrawal, Susac syndrome patients were therapy-naive, treated with corticosteroids (with IVIg additionally given to some), or treated with IVIg alone. Whether CD8+ T cell activation and differentiation in Susac syndrome was antigen driven was tested using repertoire sequencing. What the study reported, not specific to this receptor: The number of individuals in the TCR sequencing and HLA analysis was recognized as being relatively small. Roughly 17 and five Susac-specific public clones were found in the total CD8+ and CD8+ TEMRA repertoires, respectively. CD8+ repertoires in Susac syndrome showed clonal expansion, which was highest in CD8+ TEMRA cells and was greater in clinically active patients than in remitting patients.

RNA was extracted using the RNeasy kit, and roughly 0.45 to 1 ug of the RNA was reverse transcribed with random hexamers. TCR beta CDR3 regions were amplified with the immunoSEQ multiplex PCR assay covering 54 Vbeta and 13 Jbeta segments. Bias from PCR amplification was corrected by using a synthetic template baseline for primer optimization and for computational correction. The original methods were these. Only productive sequences were kept, with reads annotated to V, D and J genes according to IMGT and analyzed in immunoSEQ Analyzer. Clonality was calculated as one minus the Shannon entropy normalized by log2 of the number of productive unique sequences. For each patient and control, public and private clones were evaluated among the 100 most prevalent clones. A clone was defined as Susac-specific if it was absent from the healthy and MS cohorts, from roughly 990 published viral clones and from other ImmuneACCESS disease sequences. TCRdb took the public reads, trimmed them with fastp at Q25, ran MiXCR for clone calling and kept in-frame beta chains. Entries are consolidated by CDR3 protein sequence, retaining the most common genes and DNA. These V and J calls rely on TCRdb rather than the paper's analysis. The sample records about 75,000 distinct CDR3 sequences, roughly 94% of which are singletons. The top ten constitute about 0.47% of the sample.

Regarding this clonotype: Which antigen it targets is not known. Base quality data are lacking; no much larger clone is found one base away.

High-throughput TCR beta sequencing profiled peripheral blood CD8+ and CD4+ T cells from healthy donors, Susac syndrome patients and multiple sclerosis patients. The Susac syndrome patients fulfilled recently defined diagnostic criteria for either definite or probable disease. CD8+ TEMRA cells were enriched by FACS, while bulk CD8+ and CD4+ T cells were purified by magnetic negative isolation. Blood was drawn into EDTA tubes, processed within 24 hours, and PBMCs were isolated by density gradient centrifugation. PBMCs intended for TCR sequencing were cryopreserved in liquid nitrogen and thawed later in a water bath at 37 degrees C. Purity of sorted or isolated CD4+, CD8+ and CD8+ TEMRA cells was at least 90%. Based on the germline V gene, the CDR1 and CDR2 sequences are MGHRA and YSYEKL. Trimming takes 4 bases off V and 4 bases off J; junction bases not matched to a gene: 10. The CDR3 holds 15 amino acids from the cysteine to the phenylalanine. Only CDR3 DNA is held: 45 bases, read in frame from base 1.

The receptor's source is a human donor with Susac syndrome. Sequencing used CD8+ T cells from PBMCs. The rearrangement combines TRBV4-1 with TRBJ2-7; TRBD2 aligns with 7 central bases. CDR3 protein: CASSLGLAETYEQYF. The DNA sequence follows: TGCGCCAGCAGCCTGGGGCTAGCGGAGACTTACGAGCAGTACTTC.